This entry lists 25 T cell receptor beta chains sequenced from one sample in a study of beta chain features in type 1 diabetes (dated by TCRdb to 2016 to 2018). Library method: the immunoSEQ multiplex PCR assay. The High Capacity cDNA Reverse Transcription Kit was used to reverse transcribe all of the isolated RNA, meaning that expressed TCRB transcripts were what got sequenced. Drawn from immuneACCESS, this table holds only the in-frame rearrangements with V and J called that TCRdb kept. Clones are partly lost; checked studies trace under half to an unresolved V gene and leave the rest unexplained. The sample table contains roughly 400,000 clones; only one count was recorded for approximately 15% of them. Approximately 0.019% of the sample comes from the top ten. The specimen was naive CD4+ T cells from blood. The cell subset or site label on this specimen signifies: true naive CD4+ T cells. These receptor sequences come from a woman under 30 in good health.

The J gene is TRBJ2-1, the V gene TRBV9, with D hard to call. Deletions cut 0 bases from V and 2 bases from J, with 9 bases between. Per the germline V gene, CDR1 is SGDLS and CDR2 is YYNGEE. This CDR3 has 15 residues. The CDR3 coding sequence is TGTGCCAGCAGCGTAGAAGGCACAGCCTACAATGAGCAGTTCTTC. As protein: CASSVEGTAYNEQFF.

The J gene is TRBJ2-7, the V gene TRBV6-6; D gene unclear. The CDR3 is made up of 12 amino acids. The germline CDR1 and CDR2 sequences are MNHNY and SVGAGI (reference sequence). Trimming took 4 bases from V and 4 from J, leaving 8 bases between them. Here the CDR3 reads CASSWSEYEQYF. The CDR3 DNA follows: TGTGCCAGCAGTTGGTCAGAATACGAGCAGTACTTC.

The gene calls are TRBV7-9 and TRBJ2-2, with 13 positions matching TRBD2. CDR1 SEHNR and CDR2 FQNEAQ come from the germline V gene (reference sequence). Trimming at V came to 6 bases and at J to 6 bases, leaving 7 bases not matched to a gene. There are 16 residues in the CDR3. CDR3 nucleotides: TGTGCCAGCAGTCCGATACTAGCGGGAGGGCCCGGGGAGCTGTTTTTT. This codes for CASSPILAGGPGELFF.

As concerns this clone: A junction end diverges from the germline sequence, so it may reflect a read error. The chain's CDR3 is CASSLGTSGTEPNF. CDR3 sequence (DNA): TGTGCCAGCAGCTTAGGTACGTCCGGGACAGAGCCTAACTTC. This chain links TRBV7-2 with TRBJ2-4; 7 bases match TRBD1. The CDR3 extends over 14 amino acids. CDR1 and CDR2 (germline): SGHTA, FQGNSA.

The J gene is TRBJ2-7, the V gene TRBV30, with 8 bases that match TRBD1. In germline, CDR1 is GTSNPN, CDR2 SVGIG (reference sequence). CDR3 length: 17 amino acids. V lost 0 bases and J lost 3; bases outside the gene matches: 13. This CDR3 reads CAWSVLYGQGANYEQYF. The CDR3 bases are TGTGCCTGGAGTGTTTTGTATGGGCAGGGGGCTAACTACGAGCAGTACTTC.

The CDR3 here is CASSLTALEGQPQHF. DNA for the CDR3: TGCGCCAGCAGTTTGACAGCATTAGAGGGCCAGCCCCAGCATTTT. V is TRBV5-1 and J is TRBJ1-5, with a tentative D call TRBD1 (5 bases). CDR3 length equals 15 residues. In germline, CDR1 is SGHRS, CDR2 YFSETQ. V lost 5 bases, J lost 7 bases, and 19 bases lay in between.

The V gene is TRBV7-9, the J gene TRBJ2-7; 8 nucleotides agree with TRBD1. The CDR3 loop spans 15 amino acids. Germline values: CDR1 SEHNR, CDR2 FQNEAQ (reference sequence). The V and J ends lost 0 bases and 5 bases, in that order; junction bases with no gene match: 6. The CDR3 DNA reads TGTGCCAGCAGCTTAGCAACACAGGGGGTAAACGAGCAGTACTTC. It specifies CASSLATQGVNEQYF. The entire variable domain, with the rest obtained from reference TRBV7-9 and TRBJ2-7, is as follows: DTGVSQNPRHKITKRGQNVTFRCDPISEHNRLYWYRQTLGQGPEFLTYFQNEAQLEKSRLLSDRFSAERPKGSFSTLEIQRTEQGDSAMYLCASSLATQGVNEQYFGPGTRLTVT.

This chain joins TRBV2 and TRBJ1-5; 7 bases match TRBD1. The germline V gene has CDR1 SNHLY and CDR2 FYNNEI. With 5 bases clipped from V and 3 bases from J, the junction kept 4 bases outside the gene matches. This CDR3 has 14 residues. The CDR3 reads CASSPTGTNQPQHF. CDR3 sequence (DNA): TGTGCCAGCAGTCCGACAGGGACCAATCAGCCCCAGCATTTT.

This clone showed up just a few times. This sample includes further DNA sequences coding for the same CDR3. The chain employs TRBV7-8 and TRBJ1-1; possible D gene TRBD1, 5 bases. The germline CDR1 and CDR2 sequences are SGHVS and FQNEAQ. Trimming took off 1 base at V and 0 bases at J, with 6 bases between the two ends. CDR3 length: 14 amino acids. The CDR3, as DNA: TGTGCCAGCAGCTTAGGGGGCTTGAACACTGAAGCTTTCTTT. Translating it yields CASSLGGLNTEAFF.

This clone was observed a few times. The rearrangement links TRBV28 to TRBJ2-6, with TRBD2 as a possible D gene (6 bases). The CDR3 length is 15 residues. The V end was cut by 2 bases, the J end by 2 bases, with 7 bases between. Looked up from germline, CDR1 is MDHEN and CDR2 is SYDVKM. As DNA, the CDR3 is TGTGCCAGCAGTTTAGGAGGGACTGGGGCCAACGTCCTGACTTTC. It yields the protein CASSLGGTGANVLTF.

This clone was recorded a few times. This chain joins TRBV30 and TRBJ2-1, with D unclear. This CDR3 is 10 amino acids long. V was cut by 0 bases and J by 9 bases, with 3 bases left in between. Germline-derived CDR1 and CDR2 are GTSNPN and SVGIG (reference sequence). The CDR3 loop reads CAWSVLEQFF. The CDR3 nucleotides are TGTGCCTGGAGTGTACTTGAGCAGTTCTTC.

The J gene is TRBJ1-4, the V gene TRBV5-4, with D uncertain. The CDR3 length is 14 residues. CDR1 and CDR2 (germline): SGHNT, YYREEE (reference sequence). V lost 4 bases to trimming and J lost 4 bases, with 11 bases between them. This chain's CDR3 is CASSPGSSNEKLFF. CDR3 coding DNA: TGTGCCAGCAGCCCCGGGTCGAGTAATGAAAAACTGTTTTTT.

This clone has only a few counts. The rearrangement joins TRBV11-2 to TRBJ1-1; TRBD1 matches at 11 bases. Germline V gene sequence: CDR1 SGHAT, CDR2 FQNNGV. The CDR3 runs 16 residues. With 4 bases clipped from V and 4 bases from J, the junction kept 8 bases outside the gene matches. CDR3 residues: CASSSRTGGWGTEAFF. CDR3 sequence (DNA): TGTGCCAGCAGCTCTCGGACAGGGGGCTGGGGCACTGAAGCTTTCTTT.

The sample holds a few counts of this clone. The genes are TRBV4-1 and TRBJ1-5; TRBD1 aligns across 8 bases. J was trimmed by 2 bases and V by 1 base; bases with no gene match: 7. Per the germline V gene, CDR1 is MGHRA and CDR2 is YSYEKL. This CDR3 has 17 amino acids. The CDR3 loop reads CASSQGDRSIGNQPQHF. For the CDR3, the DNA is TGCGCCAGCAGCCAAGGGGACAGGAGTATTGGCAATCAGCCCCAGCATTTT.

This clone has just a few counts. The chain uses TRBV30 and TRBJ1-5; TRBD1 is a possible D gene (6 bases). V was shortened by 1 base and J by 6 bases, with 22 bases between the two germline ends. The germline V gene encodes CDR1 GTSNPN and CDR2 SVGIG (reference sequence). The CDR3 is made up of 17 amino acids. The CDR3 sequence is CAWSESFGLGAFQPQHF. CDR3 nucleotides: TGTGCCTGGAGTGAAAGTTTCGGTTTGGGGGCATTTCAGCCCCAGCATTTT.

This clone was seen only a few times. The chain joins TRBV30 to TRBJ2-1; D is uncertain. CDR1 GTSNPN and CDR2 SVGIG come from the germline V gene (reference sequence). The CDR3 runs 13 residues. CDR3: CATSTGSYNEQFF. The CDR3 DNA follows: TGTGCAACTTCCACGGGCTCCTACAATGAGCAGTTCTTC.

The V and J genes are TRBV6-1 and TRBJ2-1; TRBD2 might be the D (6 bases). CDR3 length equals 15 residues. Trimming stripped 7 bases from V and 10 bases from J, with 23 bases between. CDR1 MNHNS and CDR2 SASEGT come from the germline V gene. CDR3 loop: CASKVGGYSGEEQFF. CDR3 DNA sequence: TGTGCCAGCAAAGTCGGAGGATATAGCGGAGAAGAGCAGTTCTTC.

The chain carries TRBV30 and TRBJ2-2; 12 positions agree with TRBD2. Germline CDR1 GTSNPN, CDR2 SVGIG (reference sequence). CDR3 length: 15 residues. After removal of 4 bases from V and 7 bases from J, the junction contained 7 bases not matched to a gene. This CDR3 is CAWTSGRANGGELFF. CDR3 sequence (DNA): TGTGCCTGGACTAGCGGGAGGGCCAATGGCGGGGAGCTGTTTTTT. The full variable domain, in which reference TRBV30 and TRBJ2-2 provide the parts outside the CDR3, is SQTIHQWPATLVQPVGSPLSLECTVEGTSNPNLYWYRQAAGRGLQLLFYSVGIGQISSEVPQNLSASRPQDRQFILSSKKLLLSDSGFYLCAWTSGRANGGELFFGEGSRLTVL.

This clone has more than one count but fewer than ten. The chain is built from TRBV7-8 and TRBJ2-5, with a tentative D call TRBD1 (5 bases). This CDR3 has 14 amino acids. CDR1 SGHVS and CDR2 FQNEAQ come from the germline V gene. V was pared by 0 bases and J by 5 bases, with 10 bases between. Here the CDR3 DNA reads TGTGCCAGCAGCTTAGCCCAGGGTGGCGAGACCCAGTACTTC. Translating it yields CASSLAQGGETQYF.

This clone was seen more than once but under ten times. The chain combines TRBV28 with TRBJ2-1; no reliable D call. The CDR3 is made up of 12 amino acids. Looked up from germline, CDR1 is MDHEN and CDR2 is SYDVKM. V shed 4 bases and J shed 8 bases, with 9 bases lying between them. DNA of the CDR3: TGTGCCAGCAGTTCCGGGTACCATGAGCAGTTCTTC. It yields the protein CASSSGYHEQFF.

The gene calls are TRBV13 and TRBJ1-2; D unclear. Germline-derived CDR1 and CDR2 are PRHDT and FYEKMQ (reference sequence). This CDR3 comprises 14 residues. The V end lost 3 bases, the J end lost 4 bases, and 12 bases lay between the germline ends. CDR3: CASSFSRGVYGYTF. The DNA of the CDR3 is TGTGCCAGCAGCTTCTCCCGGGGAGTCTATGGCTACACCTTC.

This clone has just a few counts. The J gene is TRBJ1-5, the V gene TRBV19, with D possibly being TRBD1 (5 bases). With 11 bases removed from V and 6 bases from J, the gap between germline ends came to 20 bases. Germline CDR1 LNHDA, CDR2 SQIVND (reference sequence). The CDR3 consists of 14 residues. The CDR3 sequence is CAGSDGGASQPQHF. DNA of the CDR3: TGTGCCGGGTCGGACGGGGGTGCCAGTCAGCCCCAGCATTTT.

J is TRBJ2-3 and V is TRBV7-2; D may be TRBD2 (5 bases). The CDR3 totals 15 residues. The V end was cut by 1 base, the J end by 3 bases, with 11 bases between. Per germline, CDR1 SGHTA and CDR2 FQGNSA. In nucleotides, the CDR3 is TGTGCCAGCAGCTTAGAGCCGTGGGAGACAGATACGCAGTATTTT. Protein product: CASSLEPWETDTQYF. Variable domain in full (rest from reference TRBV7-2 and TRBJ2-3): GAGVSQSPSNKVTEKGKDVELRCDPISGHTALYWYRQSLGQGLEFLIYFQGNSAPDKSGLPSDRFSAERTGGSVSTLTIQRTQQEDSAVYLCASSLEPWETDTQYFGPGTRLTVL.

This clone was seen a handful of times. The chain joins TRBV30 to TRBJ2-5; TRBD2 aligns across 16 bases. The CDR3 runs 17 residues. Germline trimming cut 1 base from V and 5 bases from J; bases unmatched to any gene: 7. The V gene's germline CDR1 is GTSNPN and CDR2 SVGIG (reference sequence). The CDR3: CAWSEGLAGGPGETQYF. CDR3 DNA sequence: TGTGCCTGGAGTGAGGGACTAGCGGGAGGGCCGGGGGAGACCCAGTACTTC.

The CDR3 DNA follows: TGTGCCAGCAGCTTAGGTGCAGAATACAATGAGCAGTTCTTC. Protein: CASSLGAEYNEQFF. This chain joins TRBV11-1 and TRBJ2-1, with D unresolved. The germline gives CDR1 SGHAT, CDR2 FQDESV (reference sequence). This CDR3 is built from 14 residues. V lost 1 base to trimming and J lost 4 bases, with 8 bases between them.